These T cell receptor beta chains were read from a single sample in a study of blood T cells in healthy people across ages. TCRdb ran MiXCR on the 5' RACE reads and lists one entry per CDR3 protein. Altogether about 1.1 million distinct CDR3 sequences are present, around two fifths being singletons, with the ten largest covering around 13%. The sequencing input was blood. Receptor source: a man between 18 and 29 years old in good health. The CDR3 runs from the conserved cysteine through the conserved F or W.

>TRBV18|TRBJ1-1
CASSPETAYEAFF
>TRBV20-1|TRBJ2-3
CSARDLGGGGTDTQYF
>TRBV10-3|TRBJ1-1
CAISPGTQNTEAFF
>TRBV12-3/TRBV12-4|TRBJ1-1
CASSSPVSEAFF
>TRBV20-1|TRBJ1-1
CSALDIDTEAFF
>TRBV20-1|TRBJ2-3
CSARDKVTRTDTQYF
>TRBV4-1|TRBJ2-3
CASSQELGTVTQYF
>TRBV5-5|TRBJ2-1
CASSLAGQDYNEQFF
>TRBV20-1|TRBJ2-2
CSARDPRQGAGELFF
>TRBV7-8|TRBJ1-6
CASSLRALGDNSPLHF
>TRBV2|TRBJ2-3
CASRDSYGASTDTQYF
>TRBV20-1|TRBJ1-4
CSATGRAANEKLFF
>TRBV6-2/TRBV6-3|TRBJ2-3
CASSYRVGQGSTDTQYF
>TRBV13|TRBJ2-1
CASSTITSGGPPFEQFF
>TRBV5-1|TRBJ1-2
CACSLDEATLYGYTF
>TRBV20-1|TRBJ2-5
CSPYGTAYNEQYF
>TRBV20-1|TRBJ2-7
CSAHRDGGGFDEQYF
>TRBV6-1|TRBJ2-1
CASSEGRLASYEQFF
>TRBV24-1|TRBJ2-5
CATSDSDTDEQYF
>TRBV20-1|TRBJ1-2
CSAPSGGSDYGYTF
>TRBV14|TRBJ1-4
CASSHRTGVREKLFF
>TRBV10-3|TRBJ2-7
CAIRRLEGEQYF
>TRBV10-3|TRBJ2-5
CAISGGIMGQETQYF
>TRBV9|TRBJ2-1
CASSPDRANPYNEQFF
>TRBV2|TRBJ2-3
CASNLAGPTDTQYF
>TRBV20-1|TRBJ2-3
CSARGEYYTDTQYF
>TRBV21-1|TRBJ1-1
CASSKGGWTEAFF
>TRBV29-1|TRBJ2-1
CSVHDRDRTYNEQFF
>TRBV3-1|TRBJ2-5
CASSPRTGTGFQETQYF
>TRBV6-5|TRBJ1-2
CASSPDSPYGYTF
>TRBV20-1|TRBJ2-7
CSARGGLAGGYEQYF
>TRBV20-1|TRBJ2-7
CSAREGGRGYEQYF
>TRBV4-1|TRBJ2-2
CASSQGGWDRVKTGELFF
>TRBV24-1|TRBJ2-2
CATSAPAPFTGELFF
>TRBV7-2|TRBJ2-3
CASTESSGYADTQYF
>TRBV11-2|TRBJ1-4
CASSYETRGRGKLFF
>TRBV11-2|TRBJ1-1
CASSLDRLGTEAFF
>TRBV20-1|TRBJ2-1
CSAKTDFRSYSEQFF
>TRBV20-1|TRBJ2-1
CSAREARLAVDEQFF
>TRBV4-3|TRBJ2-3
CASSQDLASGSDTQYF
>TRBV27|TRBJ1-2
CASSRGRTVYGYTF
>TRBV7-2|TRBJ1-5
CASSLAFQPQHF
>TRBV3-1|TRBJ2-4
CASSQVRHSKNIQYF
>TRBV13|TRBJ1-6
CASSLGHRGSYNSPLHF
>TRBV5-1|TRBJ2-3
CASSGNGEITDTQYF
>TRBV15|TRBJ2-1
CATSNYDNEQFF
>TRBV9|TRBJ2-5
CASSVDLILGGSEQYF
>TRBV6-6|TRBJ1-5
CASSYEGAQPQHF
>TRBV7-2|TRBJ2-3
CASSLLGTVTDTQYF
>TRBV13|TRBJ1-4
CASSIGQQEKLFF
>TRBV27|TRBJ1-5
CASQPRQGFQPQHF
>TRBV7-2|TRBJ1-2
CVSSWGQKLNYGYIF
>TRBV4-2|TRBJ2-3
CASTSSGGASTDTQYF
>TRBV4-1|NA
CASSQDTARGEQYF
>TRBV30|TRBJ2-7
CAWSVRWGFYEQYF
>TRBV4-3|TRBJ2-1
CASSEDGTISYNEQFF
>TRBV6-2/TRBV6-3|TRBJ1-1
CASSYSLGQGYTEAFF
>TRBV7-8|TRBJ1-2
CASSQVSGTDYGYTF
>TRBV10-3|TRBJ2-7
CAIGEGRAGEQYF